The sample holds one count of the clone carrying this T cell receptor beta chain. The sample originates from a study of blood T cell repertoires in COVID-19. Study at large: COVID-19 samples, acute and convalescent, were from the United States, Italy and Spain. T cells, B-cell-depleted T cells, or PBMCs supplied cDNA or gDNA.

The CDR3 length is 16 residues. The J segment lost 7 bases and the V segment lost 1 base, leaving 9 bases of the junction unmatched. Looked up from germline, CDR1 is LNHNV and CDR2 is YYDKDF (reference sequence). Original processing methods: From reference gene primer amplification, estimates of nucleated cell counts were derived. The data were produced by immunoSEQ multiplex PCR, yet TCRdb's version contains in-frame clones alone and is incomplete. V, J and clone size reflect that table, while D and trimming were determined from the DNA. The data contain some 240,000 clones, approximately 85% of them seen just once; the ten biggest clones take up 2% to 3%.

The rearrangement links TRBV15 to TRBJ2-1; 8 nucleotides align to TRBD2. Material for sequencing was peripheral blood. The receptor's source is a woman in her sixties or seventies with COVID-19, enrolled during active disease. CDR3 loop: CATSRGTSSRVNEQFF. CDR3 sequence (DNA): TGTGCCACCAGCAGAGGGACTAGCTCAAGAGTAAATGAGCAGTTCTTC.